This T cell receptor beta chain was recorded in a study of blood T cells in healthy people across ages. Caucasian, healthy and from Russia, the donors were aged between about 6 and 90. Study findings and constraints: Percentage of naive T cells showed a strong correlation with TCR beta diversity.

This clonotype was seen only a few times. What it binds is unknown. Per germline, CDR1 SQVTM and CDR2 ANQGSEA. The V end lost 7 bases, the J end lost 4 bases, and 11 bases lay between the germline ends. There are 11 residues in the CDR3. Then a second PCR, running about 6 to 11 cycles, was carried out with a sample-barcoded 5' primer and a J-beta primer mix. Template switching added a 12-random-nucleotide identifier to every cDNA molecule. TCRdb reprocessed the 5' RACE reads with MiXCR, giving one entry per CDR3 protein. Here the sample spans 2 million or so distinct CDR3 sequences, roughly 52% being singletons.

The source of this sequence is a woman aged 40 to 50 in good health. The V and J genes are TRBV29-1 and TRBJ2-7, with D possibly being TRBD1 (5 bases). Specimen: blood. The CDR3 DNA reads TGCAGCGGCATCCAGGGTTACGAGCAGTACTTC. Translated: CSGIQGYEQYF.